A single sample is the source of the 14 T cell receptor beta chains below, sequenced in a study of blood T cell repertoires in COVID-19. Some clones are missing from TCRdb's copy, which holds only in-frame ones; the method was immunoSEQ multiplex PCR. Here the sample spans around 100,000 clones, around four fifths being singletons. Sequenced input: peripheral blood. These receptors were collected from an older man with active or convalescent COVID-19.

This chain uses TRBV19 with TRBJ1-5, with 7 bases matching TRBD1. Looked up from germline, CDR1 is LNHDA and CDR2 is SQIVND (reference sequence). The trim removed 7 bases at V and 0 bases at J, leaving 6 bases unmatched. The CDR3 is 15 residues long. The CDR3 protein is CASIGQAYSNQPQHF. CDR3 coding DNA: TGTGCCAGTATCGGACAGGCGTATAGCAATCAGCCCCAGCATTTT. Full variable domain (remainder filled in from reference TRBV19 and TRBJ1-5): DGGITQSPKYLFRKEGQNVTLSCEQNLNHDAMYWYRQDPGQGLRLIYYSQIVNDFQKGDIAEGYSVSREKKESFPLTVTSAQKNPTAFYLCASIGQAYSNQPQHFGDGTRLSIL.

The chain joins TRBV5-1 to TRBJ1-1, with a tentative D call TRBD1 (5 bases). Trimming left V 3 bases short and J 7 bases short, with 19 bases between. The length of the CDR3 is 15 residues. Germline V gene data show CDR1 as SGHRS and CDR2 as YFSETQ. CDR3 DNA sequence: TGCGCCAGCAGCTCTTCGGGCAGGGAGGAGGGTGAAGCTTTCTTT. Its translation is CASSSSGREEGEAFF. The variable domain in full, with the rest retrieved from reference TRBV5-1 and TRBJ1-1, is KAGVTQTPRYLIKTRGQQVTLSCSPISGHRSVSWYQQTPGQGLQFLFEYFSETQRNKGNFPGRFSGRQFSNSRSEMNVSTLELGDSALYLCASSSSGREEGEAFFGQGTRLTVV.

This chain uses TRBV29-1 with TRBJ1-1; tentatively, D is TRBD1 (6 bases). The germline V and J ends were trimmed by 4 bases and 6 bases, with 18 bases remaining between them. Germline CDR1 and CDR2: SQVTM and ANQGSEA. CDR3 length: 14 amino acids. The CDR3 region is CSVAGGRDFSEAFF. The CDR3, as DNA: TGCAGCGTTGCGGGGGGCAGGGACTTTTCTGAAGCTTTCTTT.

This clone has at least ten counts. The chain employs TRBV19 and TRBJ1-5; 7 nucleotides match TRBD1. The CDR3 contains 14 residues. Trimming at V came to 6 bases and at J to 3 bases, leaving 5 bases not matched to a gene. From germline, CDR1 is LNHDA and CDR2 SQIVND (reference sequence). CDR3 in amino acids: CASRRQGDNQPQHF. CDR3 bases: TGTGCCAGTAGAAGACAGGGAGACAATCAGCCCCAGCATTTT.

The chain recombines TRBV9 with TRBJ1-2; TRBD1 is a possible D gene (5 bases). Germline-derived CDR1 and CDR2 are SGDLS and YYNGEE. The CDR3 is 17 residues long. Trimming pared 0 bases from V and 8 bases from J, leaving 23 bases between. This chain's CDR3 is CASSVDLLPDTKGGYTF. DNA for the CDR3: TGTGCCAGCAGCGTAGATCTACTCCCGGACACCAAGGGGGGCTACACCTTC.

V and J are TRBV11-2 and TRBJ1-2, with TRBD1 identical over 8 bases. CDR3 length: 14 amino acids. V was clipped by 2 bases and J by 4 bases; unmatched bases: 3. Germline lookup yields CDR1 SGHAT and CDR2 FQNNGV. CDR3 in DNA: TGTGCCAGCAGCTTACCAGGGGGCGTCTATGGCTACACCTTC. Its translation: CASSLPGGVYGYTF.

This sequence joins TRBV27 and TRBJ1-1, with D possibly being TRBD1 (5 bases). Trimming shortened V by 3 bases and J by 11 bases, and 22 bases separated the two germline ends. Per the germline V gene, CDR1 is MNHEY and CDR2 is SMNVEV (reference sequence). The CDR3 contains 15 residues. The CDR3 sequence: CASSLRGGVLPGAFF. The CDR3 region has the DNA TGTGCCAGCAGTTTGCGGGGGGGGGTCCTCCCAGGGGCTTTCTTT.

The chain is built from TRBV7-9 and TRBJ2-7; TRBD1 agrees at 8 bases. After removal of 5 bases from V and 2 bases from J, the junction contained 17 bases not matched to a gene. CDR3 length: 18 residues. Per the germline V gene, CDR1 is SEHNR and CDR2 is FQNEAQ (reference sequence). In nucleotides, the CDR3 is TGTGCCAGCAGCCCACCCGCCGGGACAGGCCTTCTTACCTACGAGCAGTACTTC. Its protein is CASSPPAGTGLLTYEQYF.

The chain employs TRBV5-6 and TRBJ1-2; TRBD1 is a possible D gene (5 bases). V was clipped by 7 bases and J by 4 bases, with 20 bases between them. CDR1 is SGHDT, CDR2 YYEEEE, per germline. CDR3 size: 15 residues. Written as DNA, the CDR3 is TGTGCCAGCGGACAATCGGGGGTAATCCTCTATGGCTACACCTTC. This codes for CASGQSGVILYGYTF.

The rearrangement uses TRBV7-2 and TRBJ1-2; 7 bases match TRBD1. Trimming at V came to 5 bases and at J to 4 bases, leaving 10 bases not matched to a gene. Looked up from germline, CDR1 is SGHTA and CDR2 is FQGNSA. This CDR3 spans 15 amino acids. The CDR3 protein is CASSTPGTAGYGYTF. Written as DNA, the CDR3 is TGTGCCAGCAGCACCCCCGGGACAGCCGGCTATGGCTACACCTTC.

The chain combines TRBV4-1 with TRBJ2-1; TRBD2 matches 13 bases. The trim removed 0 bases at V and 7 bases at J, leaving 9 bases unmatched. CDR1 MGHRA and CDR2 YSYEKL come from the germline V gene. This CDR3 contains 18 residues. The CDR3 protein is CASSQEGLAGRKRNEQFF. The CDR3 bases are TGCGCCAGCAGCCAAGAGGGACTAGCGGGGAGGAAGAGAAATGAGCAGTTCTTC.

The V gene is TRBV19, the J gene TRBJ2-3; perhaps TRBD1 as D (7 bases). The CDR3 covers 16 residues. The germline V gene encodes CDR1 LNHDA and CDR2 SQIVND (reference sequence). The V and J ends lost 6 bases and 0 bases respectively, with 16 bases between them. CDR3 in DNA: TGTGCCAGTAGCAGGGGGGACCGCTCTAGCACAGATACGCAGTATTTT. Translated, it gives CASSRGDRSSTDTQYF.

This clone has at least ten counts. V is TRBV2 and J is TRBJ1-2; the match to TRBD1 covers 7 bases. V shed 6 bases, J shed 3 bases, and the junction held 7 bases outside the gene matches. Germline CDR1 reads SNHLY; CDR2 reads FYNNEI. The CDR3 loop spans 14 amino acids. The CDR3 DNA follows: TGTGCCAGCAGCCAGGACAGGAAAGACTATGGCTACACCTTC. Protein product: CASSQDRKDYGYTF. Using reference TRBV2 and TRBJ1-2 for the parts outside the CDR3, the full variable domain is EPEVTQTPSHQVTQMGQEVILRCVPISNHLYFYWYRQILGQKVEFLVSFYNNEISEKSEIFDDQFSVERPDGSNFTLKIRSTKLEDSAMYFCASSQDRKDYGYTFGSGTRLTVV.

The chain joins TRBV5-6 to TRBJ1-1, with 9 bases that match TRBD1. V gave up 2 bases and J gave up 5 bases; unmatched junction bases: 4. The CDR3 has 14 amino acids. CDR1 SGHDT and CDR2 YYEEEE come from the germline V gene. CDR3 loop: CASSFGTGTTEAFF. DNA for the CDR3: TGTGCCAGCAGCTTCGGGACAGGGACTACTGAAGCTTTCTTT.